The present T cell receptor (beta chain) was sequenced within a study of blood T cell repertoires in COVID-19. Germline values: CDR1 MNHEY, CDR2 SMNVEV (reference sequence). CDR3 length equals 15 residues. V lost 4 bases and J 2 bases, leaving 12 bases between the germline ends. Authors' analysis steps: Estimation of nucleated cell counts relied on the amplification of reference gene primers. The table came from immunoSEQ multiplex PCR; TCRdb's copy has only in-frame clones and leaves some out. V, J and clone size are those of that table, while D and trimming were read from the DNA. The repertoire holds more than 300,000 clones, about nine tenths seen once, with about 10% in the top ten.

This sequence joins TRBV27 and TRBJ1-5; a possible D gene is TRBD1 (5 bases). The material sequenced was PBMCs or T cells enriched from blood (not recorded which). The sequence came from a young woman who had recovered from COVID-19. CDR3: CASSSTTRGNQPQHF. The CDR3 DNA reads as TGTGCCAGCAGTTCTACTACCAGGGGCAATCAGCCCCAGCATTTT.